These 8 T cell receptor beta chains originate from one sample sequenced in a study of blood T cell repertoires in COVID-19 (dated by TCRdb to the early 2020s). The library was made by the immunoSEQ multiplex PCR assay. TCRdb's version of the immuneACCESS table is confined to in-frame rearrangements and falls short of the full clone set. An unresolved V gene accounts for under half of the shortfall where checked; the remainder is of unknown origin. The sample yields approximately 190,000 clones; 82% were counted once. Roughly 7.1% of the sample comes from the top ten. Sequencing used peripheral blood. The receptor set was obtained from a woman in her sixties or seventies with COVID-19, enrolled during active disease.

This clone was seen more than once but under ten times. The chain joins TRBV3-1 (or the pseudogene TRBV3-2) to TRBJ2-7; 12 bases fit TRBD2. CDR3 size: 16 residues. Germline V gene data show CDR1 as LGHDT and CDR2 as YNNKEL (reference sequence). With 4 bases clipped from V and 6 bases from J, the junction kept 10 bases outside the gene matches. CDR3 protein: CASSLPRLAGEAEQYF. DNA for the CDR3: TGTGCCAGCAGCCTACCTAGACTAGCGGGAGAGGCCGAGCAGTACTTC.

The rearrangement links TRBV12-3 or TRBV12-4 to TRBJ2-7; the match to TRBD2 covers 8 bases. CDR3 length: 9 residues. Trimming took 10 bases from V and 11 from J; bases not matched to a gene: 4. The CDR3 DNA follows: TGTGCCACAAACGGGGGGGAGTACTTC. It translates to CATNGGEYF.

At least ten counts were recorded for this clone. V gene TRBV25-1 combines with J gene TRBJ2-3; D unresolved. The CDR3 is 14 amino acids. V was clipped by 0 bases and J by 0 bases, with 4 bases between them. Looked up from germline, CDR1 is MGHDK and CDR2 is SYGVNS. The CDR3 region has the DNA TGTGCCAGCAGTGAATATGGCAGCACAGATACGCAGTATTTT. Amino acids: CASSEYGSTDTQYF.

This clone appeared a few times. The chain combines TRBV6-2 or TRBV6-3 with TRBJ2-5; perhaps TRBD2 as D (5 bases). CDR1 and CDR2 (germline): MNHEY, SVGEGT. The CDR3 length is 12 residues. The V end lost 0 bases, the J end lost 10 bases, and 9 bases lay between the germline ends. CDR3 protein: CASSYSIGVQYF. For the CDR3, the DNA is TGTGCCAGCAGTTACTCGATCGGGGTCCAGTACTTC.

On this clone: The sample carries other DNA sequences with the same CDR3. V is TRBV19 and J is TRBJ1-5, with 9 bases matching TRBD1. The trim removed 3 bases at V and 1 base at J, leaving 1 base unmatched. Germline V gives CDR1 LNHDA, CDR2 SQIVND (reference sequence). The CDR3 loop spans 15 amino acids. In DNA, the CDR3 is TGTGCCAGTAGTATTGACAGGGGGAGCAATCAGCCCCAGCATTTT. It yields the protein CASSIDRGSNQPQHF.

V is TRBV30 and J is TRBJ2-5; 10 nucleotides match TRBD1. The germline V gene has CDR1 GTSNPN and CDR2 SVGIG (reference sequence). Losses at the gene ends were 3 bases for V and 5 bases for J; bases not matched to a gene: 9. The CDR3 has 15 residues. The CDR3 bases are TGTGCCTGGAGCATTCGGACAGGGGGAGGGGAGACCCAGTACTTC. Translated: CAWSIRTGGGETQYF.

This chain joins TRBV15 and TRBJ2-2; 11 bases line up with TRBD1. J gave up 4 bases and V 5 bases, and 6 bases lay outside the gene matches. The V gene's germline CDR1 is LNHNV and CDR2 YYDKDF (reference sequence). The CDR3 length is 16 residues. CDR3 nucleotides: TGTGCCACCAGCTGGCTCGGGACAGGGGGCACCGGGGAGCTGTTTTTT. Translating it yields CATSWLGTGGTGELFF.

This sequence joins TRBV19 and TRBJ2-7, with 10 positions matching TRBD1. Germline assignment: CDR1 LNHDA and CDR2 SQIVND (reference sequence). This CDR3 is built from 14 residues. Trimming cost V 4 bases and J 5 bases; bases outside gene matches: 5. The CDR3 region has the DNA TGTGCCAGTAGTAGGGACAGGGGATACGACGAGCAGTACTTC. Translating it yields CASSRDRGYDEQYF.